Sequencing of this T cell receptor beta chain was carried out in a study of vaccination and CD4 T cells after COVID-19. Study-wide background: The convalescents included six males and four females, and among them two were Hispanic while seven were Caucasian.

Treatment here: approximately nine-day PBMC culture with coronavirus spike peptide pools or control peptides (ViraFEST assay). Pre-COVID-19 pandemic sampling (2011-2018) yielded the unexposed donor's CD4+ T cells. Four cold-coronavirus spikes, along with SARS-CoV-2 S/N, were used to probe unexposed-donor CD4+ T cells, cells permitting. Scientists ran DNA taken from cultured CD4+ T cells through the Oncomine TCR Beta short-read assay for sequencing. In TCRdb, the PCR reads were re-called with MiXCR into one record per CDR3 protein. Here the sample spans 8,000 to 9,000 distinct CDR3 sequences, around 48% being singletons. The CDR3 consists of 14 residues. V lost 5 bases and J lost 4, with 12 bases in between. CDR1 is KGHDR, CDR2 SFDVKD, per germline. Turning to this clonotype: The antigen remains unidentified.

This rearrangement joins TRBV24-1 to TRBJ2-3, with D possibly matching TRBD2 (6 bases). The TCR originated in a human donor in good health. Sequencing input: CD4+ T cells from blood, cultured in vitro. CDR3 loop: CATSGGVGSDTQYF. In DNA form, the CDR3 reads TGTGCCACCAGTGGGGGGGTAGGGTCAGATACGCAGTATTTT.